This T cell receptor (beta chain) comes out of a study of blood T cell repertoires in COVID-19. Study details: The United States, Italy and Spain were the sources of the acute and convalescent COVID-19 samples. PBMCs, B-cell-depleted T cells, or T cells were the source of the cDNA or gDNA that made up the material.

V was shortened by 0 bases and J by 5 bases, with 18 bases between the two germline ends. CDR3 length: 16 amino acids. From germline, CDR1 is SGHRS and CDR2 YFSETQ. Authors' data handling: Using reference gene primer amplification, nucleated cell counts were estimated. Produced via immunoSEQ multiplex PCR; TCRdb's table is partial and in-frame only. The V and J calls and the clone size are those of that table, but D and trimming were determined from the DNA. Altogether more than 200,000 clones are present, around four fifths being singletons, with the ten largest covering approximately 2.5%. This chain uses TRBV5-1 with TRBJ2-7; D is perhaps TRBD2 (7 bases). The TCR sequence derives from a woman in her seventies with active or convalescent COVID-19. The sequenced sample was peripheral blood. CDR3 DNA sequence: TGCGCCAGCAGCTTGGGGTTTAGGGGGGGCATCGACGAGCAGTACTTC. It is translated as CASSLGFRGGIDEQYF.